This T cell receptor beta chain was recovered during a study of long-term antiretroviral therapy in people with HIV. Looking at the study overall: In the earliest collections, sampling predates the 2015 immediate-ART recommendation by about a decade.

As to this clone: Antigen specificity is unknown.

Sequencing used immunoSEQ v3.0 at survey level. This table comes from immunoSEQ multiplex PCR, and its TCRdb copy is limited to in-frame clones, with some not included. Altogether about 20,000 clones are present, 75% to 90% being singletons, with the ten largest covering around 10%. Whole-study findings and limits: Although diversity increased after ART, it remained lower than in transplant donor controls. Whereas controls had wider CDR3 length ranges, HIV repertoires had narrower ones. Clones with expansion before ART led the repertoire at all time points.

The sequencing here drew on unsorted PBMCs, taken 0.2 years after starting antiretroviral therapy. This receptor was obtained from a woman between 40 and 50 years old with HIV.

The CDR3 loop is CASSTSTTGTEAFF. CDR3 DNA: TGTGCCAGCAGTACCTCGACAACAGGAACTGAAGCTTTCTTT. The V gene is TRBV27, the J gene TRBJ1-1; tentatively, D is TRBD1 (5 bases). Trimming stripped 5 bases from V and 5 bases from J, with 15 bases between. The CDR3 totals 14 residues. From germline, CDR1 is MNHEY and CDR2 SMNVEV (reference sequence).